This T cell receptor beta chain appears in the sequencing data of a study of blood T cell repertoires in COVID-19. Using immunoSEQ multiplex PCR, the repertoire was profiled, and TCRdb retains in-frame clones only, with some absent. Counted here are some 370,000 clones, around 83% occurring once; the ten biggest clones make up 5.1%. Germline trimming cut 4 bases from V and 5 bases from J; bases unmatched to any gene: 10. CDR3 length equals 17 residues. Germline V lookup: CDR1 ENHRY, CDR2 SYGVKD. This TCR derives from a woman in her 50s who had recovered from COVID-19. The chain recombines TRBV10-3 with TRBJ2-1; 11 nucleotides line up with TRBD2. The source material was PBMCs or T cells enriched from blood (not recorded which). Here the CDR3 reads CAISGPGTSGHDNEQFF. The CDR3 nucleotides read TGTGCCATCAGTGGACCCGGGACTAGCGGCCACGACAATGAGCAGTTCTTC.